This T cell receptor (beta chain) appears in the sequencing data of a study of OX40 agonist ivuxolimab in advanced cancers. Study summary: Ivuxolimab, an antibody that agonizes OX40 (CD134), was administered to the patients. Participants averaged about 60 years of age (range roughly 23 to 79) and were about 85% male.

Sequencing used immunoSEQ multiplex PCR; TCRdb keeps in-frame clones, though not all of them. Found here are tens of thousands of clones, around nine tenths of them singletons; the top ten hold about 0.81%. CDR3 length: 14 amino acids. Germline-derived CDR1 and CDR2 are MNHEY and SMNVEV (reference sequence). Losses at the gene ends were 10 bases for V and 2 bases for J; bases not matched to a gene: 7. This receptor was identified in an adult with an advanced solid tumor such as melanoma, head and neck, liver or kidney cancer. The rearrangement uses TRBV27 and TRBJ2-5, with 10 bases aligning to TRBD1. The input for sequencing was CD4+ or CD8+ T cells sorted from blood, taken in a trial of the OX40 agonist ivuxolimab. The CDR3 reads CAIRTGGRQETQYF. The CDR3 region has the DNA TGTGCCATCCGGACAGGGGGGAGGCAAGAGACCCAGTACTTC.